The next 17 T cell receptor beta chains were all read from a single sample in a study of early T cells in non-severe SARS-CoV-2 infection. TCRdb analysed the 5' RACE reads with MiXCR anew, one entry per CDR3 protein. The data show around 64,000 distinct CDR3 sequences, with over 9.5% seen just once and roughly 6% held by the top ten. Sample: whole blood, taken at baseline. Source of these receptors: an adult who was a healthcare worker with PCR-confirmed SARS-CoV-2 infection or an uninfected control (not recorded which).

There are many counts of this clonotype. V is TRBV19 and J is TRBJ1-2, with no clear D. V gave up 5 bases and J gave up 4 bases, with 11 bases separating them. The length of the CDR3 is 13 residues. CDR1 LNHDA and CDR2 SQIVND come from the germline V gene (reference sequence). The CDR3 DNA is TGTGCCAGTAGTGGTCGGCATACCTATGGCTACACCTTC. It codes for CASSGRHTYGYTF.

The CDR3 is CASSLRFYKAGANVLTF. In DNA form, the CDR3 reads TGCGCCAGCAGCTTGAGGTTTTACAAGGCTGGGGCCAACGTCCTGACTTTC. The rearrangement links TRBV5-1 to TRBJ2-6, with D hard to call. Germline V gene sequence: CDR1 SGHRS, CDR2 YFSETQ. The CDR3 covers 17 residues. V lost 1 base to trimming and J lost 2 bases, with 13 bases between them.

This chain links TRBV6-5 with TRBJ1-2, with D unresolved. This CDR3 is built from 14 residues. V was clipped by 7 bases and J by 0 bases, with 12 bases between them. CDR1 is MNHEY, CDR2 SVGAGI, per germline. CDR3: CASKEDGANYGYTF. CDR3 DNA sequence: TGTGCCAGCAAGGAAGACGGAGCTAACTATGGCTACACCTTC.

There are a few counts of this clonotype. The V gene is TRBV18, the J gene TRBJ2-3; 11 bases are a match to TRBD1. Trimming took 4 bases from V and 4 from J; bases not matched to a gene: 1. The CDR3 totals 14 residues. CDR1 and CDR2 (germline): KGHSH, LQKENI. Here the CDR3 DNA reads TGTGCCAGCTCACGGGACAGGGGGTCAGATACGCAGTATTTT. It yields the protein CASSRDRGSDTQYF.

The chain joins TRBV20-1 to TRBJ1-6, with unresolved D. The V end was cut by 0 bases, the J end by 10 bases, with 13 bases between. The CDR3 spans 14 residues. Per germline, CDR1 DFQATT and CDR2 SNEGSKA (reference sequence). The DNA for the CDR3 is TGCAGTGCTAGAGATCGGTCCTCGGGATCACCCCTCCACTTT. Translation gives CSARDRSSGSPLHF.

This clonotype was seen a few times. The rearrangement joins TRBV2 to TRBJ1-3; maybe TRBD1 (5 bases). The germline V gene has CDR1 SNHLY and CDR2 FYNNEI. V was clipped by 7 bases and J by 0 bases, with 10 bases between them. This CDR3 is built from 14 residues. The chain's CDR3 is CASTWTSSGNTIYF. CDR3 DNA sequence: TGTGCCAGCACCTGGACAAGCTCTGGAAACACCATATATTTT.

This clonotype was seen more than once but under ten times. The chain uses TRBV28 and TRBJ1-1; unclear D gene. Trimming stripped 10 bases from V and 0 bases from J, with 15 bases between. Germline V gene data show CDR1 as MDHEN and CDR2 as SYDVKM. This CDR3 has 14 residues. The CDR3 reads CATSMALMNTEAFF. In nucleotides, the CDR3 is TGTGCCACCTCCATGGCCCTTATGAACACTGAAGCTTTCTTT. Full variable domain (rest looked up from reference TRBV28 and TRBJ1-1): DVKVTQSSRYLVKRTGEKVFLECVQDMDHENMFWYRQDPGLGLRLIYFSYDVKMKEKGDIPEGYSVSREKKERFSLILESASTNQTSMYLCATSMALMNTEAFFGQGTRLTVV.

On this clonotype itself: The junction departs from the called germline gene at one end, perhaps through a read error. The rearrangement links TRBV7-9 to TRBJ2-1; D possibly corresponds to TRBD2 (5 bases). The germline V gene encodes CDR1 SEHNR and CDR2 FQNEAQ (reference sequence). The CDR3 has 12 amino acids. For the CDR3, the DNA is TGTGTCAGCGGCGGGTCCCTGAATGAGCAGTTCTTC. Translating it yields CVSGGSLNEQFF.

This rearrangement joins TRBV5-6 to TRBJ2-7, with TRBD1 matching over 9 bases. Germline CDR1 SGHDT, CDR2 YYEEEE. The CDR3 consists of 15 residues. Unmatched junction bases numbered 9, after V lost 5 bases and J lost 3 bases. The CDR3 spells CASSTQGANLYEQYF. CDR3 nucleotides: TGTGCCAGCAGTACACAGGGGGCGAATCTCTACGAGCAGTACTTC.

The rearrangement joins TRBV4-3 to TRBJ1-2; D uncertain. V gave up 7 bases and J gave up 4 bases, with 13 bases separating them. Germline V lookup: CDR1 LGHNA, CDR2 YSLEER. The length of the CDR3 is 13 residues. CDR3 nucleotides: TGCGCCAGCAAAGGAGGGTTCAGCTATGGCTACACCTTC. Amino acid sequence: CASKGGFSYGYTF.

The chain carries TRBV29-1 and TRBJ2-3; TRBD2 aligns across 14 bases. Germline V lookup: CDR1 SQVTM, CDR2 ANQGSEA. Trimming removed 4 bases from V and 4 bases from J; junction bases left unmatched: 1. This CDR3 has 14 amino acids. The chain's CDR3 is CSVATSGRADTQYF. DNA of the CDR3: TGCAGCGTTGCGACTAGCGGGAGGGCAGATACGCAGTATTTT.

V and J are TRBV7-2 and TRBJ2-7, with unresolved D. Trimming removed 5 bases from V and 9 bases from J, with 14 bases in between. The CDR3 length is 12 residues. Germline V gene lookup returns CDR1 SGHTA and CDR2 FQGNSA. The CDR3 sequence is CASSPTSLGQYF. Written as DNA, the CDR3 is TGTGCCAGCAGCCCGACGTCCCTCGGGCAGTACTTC. Supplemented by reference TRBV7-2 and TRBJ2-7, the full variable domain reads GAGVSQSPSNKVTEKGKDVELRCDPISGHTALYWYRQSLGQGLEFLIYFQGNSAPDKSGLPSDRFSAERTGGSVSTLTIQRTQQEDSAVYLCASSPTSLGQYFGPGTRLTVT.

The table lists this clonotype with many counts. The V gene is TRBV6-2 or TRBV6-3, the J gene TRBJ2-2; no clear D. The CDR3 extends over 14 amino acids. In germline, CDR1 is MNHEY, CDR2 SVGEGT. With 6 bases removed from V and 2 bases from J, the gap between germline ends came to 10 bases. DNA for the CDR3: TGTGCCAGCAGCCCGGACCGAAACACCGGGGAGCTGTTTTTT. This encodes CASSPDRNTGELFF.

The chain links TRBV6-6 to TRBJ2-5, with D tentatively TRBD2 (6 bases). Trimming removed 0 bases at V and 6 bases at J, with 14 bases between. This CDR3 is 15 amino acids long. From germline, CDR1 is MNHNY and CDR2 SVGAGI (reference sequence). DNA of the CDR3: TGTGCCAGCAGTTACTCGGAGGGGCTGGGACAGACCCAGTACTTC. This sequence encodes CASSYSEGLGQTQYF.

There are many counts of this clonotype. The chain has TRBV24-1 and TRBJ2-7; 14 bases are shared with TRBD2. Looked up from germline, CDR1 is KGHDR and CDR2 is SFDVKD. J was trimmed by 5 bases and V by 3 bases; bases with no gene match: 5. This CDR3 has 16 residues. CDR3 residues: CATSDPGTSGSNEQYF. The CDR3 DNA reads TGTGCCACCAGTGATCCCGGGACTAGCGGGAGTAACGAGCAGTACTTC.

The rearrangement uses TRBV5-1 and TRBJ1-2; the D gene is possibly TRBD1 (5 bases). Trimming took 2 bases from V and 4 from J, leaving 24 bases between them. The germline V gene has CDR1 SGHRS and CDR2 YFSETQ. The CDR3 sequence is 18 residues long. CDR3 bases: TGCGCCAGCAGCTTTGAATCTTGCAGGGAGGTTTCAAGCTATGGCTACACCTTC. Translated: CASSFESCREVSSYGYTF.

The chain joins TRBV6-1 to TRBJ2-3, with D possibly matching TRBD2 (6 bases). This CDR3 contains 14 residues. Germline CDR1 MNHNS, CDR2 SASEGT. V lost 5 bases and J lost 4, with 13 bases in between. In nucleotides, the CDR3 is TGTGCCAGCAGTTACCGGGACTTTGCAGATACGCAGTATTTT. It is translated as CASSYRDFADTQYF.